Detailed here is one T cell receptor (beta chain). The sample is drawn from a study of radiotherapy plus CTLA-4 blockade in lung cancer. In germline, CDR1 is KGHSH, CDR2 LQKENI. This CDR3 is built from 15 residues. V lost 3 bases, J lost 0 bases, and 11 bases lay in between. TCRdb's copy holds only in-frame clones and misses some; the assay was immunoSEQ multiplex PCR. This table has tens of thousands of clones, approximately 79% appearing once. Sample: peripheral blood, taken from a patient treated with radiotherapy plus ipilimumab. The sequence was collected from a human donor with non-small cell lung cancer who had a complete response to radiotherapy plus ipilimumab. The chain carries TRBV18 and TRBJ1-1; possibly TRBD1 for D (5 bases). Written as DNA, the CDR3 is TGTGCCAGCTCACCGCCAGGGACCTTGAACACTGAAGCTTTCTTT. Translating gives CASSPPGTLNTEAFF.